One and the same sample provided the 27 T cell receptor beta chains below, sequenced in a study of blood T cell repertoires in COVID-19. Profiled with immunoSEQ multiplex PCR; TCRdb holds only in-frame clones, not every one. The table records about 150,000 clones, more than 75% of them present only once. The sample was peripheral blood. These receptors originate from a man between 60 and 75 years old with acute or convalescent COVID-19.

The chain recombines TRBV7-2 with TRBJ2-5; 12 bases agree with TRBD2. V was clipped by 5 bases and J by 1 base; unmatched bases: 2. Germline-derived CDR1 and CDR2 are SGHTA and FQGNSA. The CDR3 is 15 residues long. CDR3 bases: TGTGCCAGCAGCGGGACTAGCGGGTTCCAAGAGACCCAGTACTTC. It encodes CASSGTSGFQETQYF. Together with reference TRBV7-2 and TRBJ2-5, the CDR3 gives the full variable domain: GAGVSQSPSNKVTEKGKDVELRCDPISGHTALYWYRQSLGQGLEFLIYFQGNSAPDKSGLPSDRFSAERTGGSVSTLTIQRTQQEDSAVYLCASSGTSGFQETQYFGPGTRLLVL.

This chain uses TRBV5-6 with TRBJ1-2, with 7 bases identical to TRBD1. In germline, CDR1 is SGHDT, CDR2 YYEEEE. This CDR3 spans 14 amino acids. With 0 bases clipped from V and 4 bases from J, the junction kept 3 bases outside the gene matches. CDR3 in amino acids: CASSLVGQSYGYTF. The CDR3 DNA follows: TGTGCCAGCAGCTTGGTGGGACAGTCCTATGGCTACACCTTC.

V is TRBV5-6 and J is TRBJ2-5, with D maybe TRBD1 (6 bases). V lost 4 bases, J lost 3 bases, and 13 bases lay in between. The germline CDR1 and CDR2 sequences are SGHDT and YYEEEE. The CDR3 is 14 residues long. CDR3 nucleotides: TGTGCCAGCAGCCGAGGGACAAATGAAGAGACCCAGTACTTC. Protein product: CASSRGTNEETQYF.

This clone occurred a few times. The J gene is TRBJ2-7, the V gene TRBV27, with 11 positions matching TRBD2. Germline trimming cut 6 bases from V and 1 base from J; bases unmatched to any gene: 5. The CDR3 has 15 amino acids. Germline V gives CDR1 MNHEY, CDR2 SMNVEV (reference sequence). The CDR3 region has the DNA TGTGCCAGCAGAATCAGACTAGCGGGATCCTACGAGCAGTACTTC. This sequence encodes CASRIRLAGSYEQYF.

This clone has a single count. The J gene is TRBJ2-5, the V gene TRBV6-5; 11 bases fit TRBD1. With V trimmed by 9 bases and J by 5 bases, 8 bases remained unmatched. CDR1 is MNHEY, CDR2 SVGAGI, per germline. This CDR3 comprises 14 residues. This CDR3 is CASSARTGGETQYF. In nucleotides, the CDR3 is TGTGCCAGTTCTGCCCGGACAGGGGGCGAGACCCAGTACTTC.

The chain employs TRBV11-1 and TRBJ1-1; 8 bases line up with TRBD1. The CDR3 extends over 14 amino acids. The germline CDR1 and CDR2 sequences are SGHAT and FQDESV (reference sequence). With 3 bases clipped from V and 4 bases from J, the junction kept 4 bases outside the gene matches. The CDR3 DNA is TGTGCCAGCAGCTTTAGCCAGGGGGCCACTGAAGCTTTCTTT. It is translated as CASSFSQGATEAFF.

The J gene is TRBJ1-3, the V gene TRBV10-3, with D maybe TRBD1 (5 bases). The CDR3 extends over 14 amino acids. V lost 7 bases and J lost 2, with 12 bases in between. CDR1 and CDR2 (germline): ENHRY, SYGVKD. This CDR3 reads CAITDGGAGNTIYF. CDR3 bases: TGTGCCATCACGGACGGAGGGGCTGGAAACACCATATATTTT.

The chain couples TRBV9 to TRBJ2-2; a possible D gene is TRBD1 (6 bases). The germline V gene has CDR1 SGDLS and CDR2 YYNGEE. Trimming left V 0 bases short and J 0 bases short, with 9 bases between. CDR3 size: 16 residues. Here the CDR3 reads CASSVGQGTNTGELFF. The CDR3 DNA is TGTGCCAGCAGCGTAGGGCAGGGGACGAACACCGGGGAGCTGTTTTTT.

This chain links TRBV24-1 with TRBJ1-4; D not certain. The V end was cut by 3 bases, the J end by 4 bases, with 8 bases between. The CDR3 consists of 14 residues. CDR1 is KGHDR, CDR2 SFDVKD, per germline. This CDR3 is CATSDGGINEKLFF. The CDR3 bases are TGTGCCACCAGTGATGGCGGGATTAATGAAAAACTGTTTTTT.

CDR3 nucleotides: TGTGCCAGCAGCTTGGGCGCGGGAGGGAATGAGCAGTTCTTC. Residues: CASSLGAGGNEQFF. The chain employs TRBV11-2 and TRBJ2-1; TRBD2 matches 9 bases. This CDR3 comprises 14 residues. With 3 bases clipped from V and 7 bases from J, the junction kept 4 bases outside the gene matches. Germline V gene data show CDR1 as SGHAT and CDR2 as FQNNGV.

V is TRBV2 and J is TRBJ2-7; 11 nucleotides line up with TRBD2. Germline trimming cut 7 bases from V and 2 bases from J; bases unmatched to any gene: 7. The CDR3 is 15 residues long. Germline assignment: CDR1 SNHLY and CDR2 FYNNEI. In DNA form, the CDR3 reads TGTGCCAGCACCCGGACTAGCGGGCTCGCCTACGAGCAGTACTTC. This gives the protein CASTRTSGLAYEQYF. The full variable domain, in which reference TRBV2 and TRBJ2-7 provide the parts outside the CDR3, is EPEVTQTPSHQVTQMGQEVILRCVPISNHLYFYWYRQILGQKVEFLVSFYNNEISEKSEIFDDQFSVERPDGSNFTLKIRSTKLEDSAMYFCASTRTSGLAYEQYFGPGTRLTVT.

For this clone: The junction differs from germline at one of its ends, possibly a read error. The sample holds other DNA sequences that translate to the same CDR3. V gene TRBV3-1 (or the pseudogene TRBV3-2) combines with J gene TRBJ2-2; 10 bases match TRBD2. The CDR3 sequence is 17 residues long. CDR1 and CDR2 (germline): LGHDT, YNNKEL (reference sequence). CDR3 bases: TGTGCCAGCAGTCAAGAGGCTAGCGGGAGTTACACCGGGGAGCTGTTTTTT. It translates to CASSQEASGSYTGELFF.

The rearrangement joins TRBV9 to TRBJ2-5, with 8 positions matching TRBD2. The CDR3 totals 13 residues. Trimming removed 4 bases from V and 5 bases from J; junction bases left unmatched: 4. CDR1 is SGDLS, CDR2 YYNGEE, per germline. The DNA of the CDR3 is TGTGCCAGCAGCACACTAGCGGAGGAGACCCAGTACTTC. Its translation is CASSTLAEETQYF.

The chain couples TRBV5-4 to TRBJ2-1, with TRBD1 matching over 9 bases. Germline V gene lookup returns CDR1 SGHNT and CDR2 YYREEE (reference sequence). This CDR3 is built from 13 residues. The ends lost 6 bases at V and 7 bases at J; junction bases unmatched: 5. CDR3 region: CASNRDRENEQFF. The CDR3 DNA follows: TGTGCCAGCAACCGGGACAGGGAGAATGAGCAGTTCTTC.

The V and J genes are TRBV29-1 and TRBJ2-2; D remains unclear. Trimming cost V 1 base and J 2 bases, with 5 bases left between them. The germline V gene has CDR1 SQVTM and CDR2 ANQGSEA. This CDR3 is 13 amino acids long. CDR3 nucleotide sequence: TGCAGCGTTGAAGGGCTTAACACCGGGGAGCTGTTTTTT. Its translation is CSVEGLNTGELFF.

This chain links TRBV5-4 with TRBJ2-7; D not certain. V was clipped by 0 bases and J by 6 bases, with 7 bases between them. The CDR3 totals 12 residues. Germline CDR1 is SGHNT and CDR2 is YYREEE (reference sequence). The CDR3 sequence: CASSLGVAEQYF. The DNA of the CDR3 is TGTGCCAGCAGCTTGGGAGTTGCCGAGCAGTACTTC. The entire variable domain, with the rest obtained from reference TRBV5-4 and TRBJ2-7, is as follows: ETGVTQSPTHLIKTRGQQVTLRCSSQSGHNTVSWYQQALGQGPQFIFQYYREEENGRGNFPPRFSGLQFPNYSSELNVNALELDDSALYLCASSLGVAEQYFGPGTRLTVT.

The chain combines TRBV5-4 with TRBJ1-4; possibly TRBD1 for D (6 bases). From germline, CDR1 is SGHNT and CDR2 YYREEE (reference sequence). This CDR3 contains 16 residues. The germline V and J ends were trimmed by 1 base and 6 bases, with 16 bases remaining between them. CDR3 in amino acids: CASSLRLGALDEKLFF. CDR3 nucleotide sequence: TGTGCCAGCAGCTTGCGGTTGGGGGCGTTGGATGAAAAACTGTTTTTT. The complete variable domain, with remaining parts taken from reference TRBV5-4 and TRBJ1-4, reads ETGVTQSPTHLIKTRGQQVTLRCSSQSGHNTVSWYQQALGQGPQFIFQYYREEENGRGNFPPRFSGLQFPNYSSELNVNALELDDSALYLCASSLRLGALDEKLFFGSGTQLSVL.

The chain joins TRBV3-1 (or the pseudogene TRBV3-2) to TRBJ2-7, with D tentatively TRBD1 (5 bases). Germline V CDR1 and CDR2: LGHDT, YNNKEL (reference sequence). With 1 base removed from V and 9 bases from J, the gap between germline ends came to 16 bases. The CDR3 runs to 14 residues. The CDR3 here is CASSQAAGFGGQYF. The CDR3 DNA reads TGTGCCAGCAGCCAAGCCGCAGGGTTTGGCGGGCAGTACTTC.

The chain carries TRBV7-2 and TRBJ2-7; 10 positions agree with TRBD2. This CDR3 has 16 amino acids. Germline V gene lookup returns CDR1 SGHTA and CDR2 FQGNSA. V was clipped by 1 base and J by 7 bases; unmatched bases: 10. CDR3 nucleotides: TGTGCCAGCAGCTTAGAGAGCGGGAGGGCCGTATGGGAGCAGTACTTC. It is translated as CASSLESGRAVWEQYF.

This clone was detected only a few times. The rearrangement links TRBV6-5 to TRBJ1-2; D is unresolved. Germline V gene data show CDR1 as MNHEY and CDR2 as SVGAGI. V lost 0 bases and J lost 8, with 16 bases in between. The CDR3 length is 15 residues. The CDR3 DNA follows: TGTGCCAGCAGTTACTCTGTCTCTTCACGCCGGGGCTACACCTTC. This encodes CASSYSVSSRRGYTF.

The chain joins TRBV28 to TRBJ1-1; 9 nucleotides agree with TRBD1. The junction had 0 bases not matched to a gene; V was cut back by 0 bases and J by 1 base. CDR3 length: 15 residues. Looked up from germline, CDR1 is MDHEN and CDR2 is SYDVKM. In DNA form, the CDR3 reads TGTGCCAGCAGTTTATGGGGACAGGGGAACACTGAAGCTTTCTTT. Translation gives CASSLWGQGNTEAFF. The full variable domain, its missing parts supplied by reference TRBV28 and TRBJ1-1, is DVKVTQSSRYLVKRTGEKVFLECVQDMDHENMFWYRQDPGLGLRLIYFSYDVKMKEKGDIPEGYSVSREKKERFSLILESASTNQTSMYLCASSLWGQGNTEAFFGQGTRLTVV.

On this clone: The junction departs from the called germline gene at one end, perhaps through a read error. The chain combines TRBV10-3 with TRBJ1-1, with TRBD1 identical over 7 bases. Germline lookup yields CDR1 ENHRY and CDR2 SYGVKD. There are 13 residues in the CDR3. DNA of the CDR3: TGTACCATCAGGGACAGCTTGAACACTGAAGCTTTCTTT. Amino acids: CTIRDSLNTEAFF.

This chain uses TRBV5-1 with TRBJ1-1, with TRBD1 matching 10 bases. Germline loops: CDR1 SGHRS, CDR2 YFSETQ. This CDR3 has 17 residues. J was trimmed by 5 bases and V by 3 bases; bases with no gene match: 13. CDR3 nucleotide sequence: TGCGCCAGCAGCTCGGTGCCGGGACAGGGGCGGAGGACTGAAGCTTTCTTT. This sequence encodes CASSSVPGQGRRTEAFF. The full variable domain, completed using reference TRBV5-1 and TRBJ1-1, is KAGVTQTPRYLIKTRGQQVTLSCSPISGHRSVSWYQQTPGQGLQFLFEYFSETQRNKGNFPGRFSGRQFSNSRSEMNVSTLELGDSALYLCASSSVPGQGRRTEAFFGQGTRLTVV.

The chain couples TRBV19 to TRBJ2-5; D might be TRBD2 (5 bases). This CDR3 has 14 residues. The V gene's germline CDR1 is LNHDA and CDR2 SQIVND (reference sequence). V lost 6 bases, J lost 5 bases, and 16 bases lay in between. The CDR3 region has the DNA TGTGCCAGTAGGAAACGGGAAGCTCGGGAGACCCAGTACTTC. Translation: CASRKREARETQYF.

This rearrangement joins TRBV10-3 to TRBJ2-7, with D tentatively TRBD2 (6 bases). This CDR3 is built from 15 residues. The V end lost 0 bases, the J end lost 2 bases, and 11 bases lay between the germline ends. Germline V lookup: CDR1 ENHRY, CDR2 SYGVKD. The CDR3 loop is CAISESTTGAYEQYF. The CDR3 DNA follows: TGTGCCATCAGTGAGTCGACTACGGGGGCCTACGAGCAGTACTTC.

This clone was recorded once. V and J are TRBV19 and TRBJ2-5; perhaps TRBD2 as D (7 bases). Germline V lookup: CDR1 LNHDA, CDR2 SQIVND (reference sequence). The V end lost 5 bases, the J end lost 1 base, and 14 bases lay between the germline ends. The CDR3 consists of 15 residues. The CDR3, as DNA: TGTGCCAGTAGTCCCCGGGGGGCAGCCCAAGAGACCCAGTACTTC. Translated: CASSPRGAAQETQYF.

V is TRBV6-5 and J is TRBJ2-7, with 11 bases lining up with TRBD1. Germline V gene data show CDR1 as MNHEY and CDR2 as SVGAGI. J lost 2 bases, V lost 6 bases, and 3 bases had no gene match. This CDR3 contains 14 residues. The CDR3 DNA sequence: TGTGCCAGCAGAGGGACAGGGGGGGCCTACGAGCAGTACTTC. This codes for CASRGTGGAYEQYF.